This T cell receptor beta chain is from a study of OX40 agonist ivuxolimab in advanced cancers. Produced via immunoSEQ multiplex PCR; TCRdb's table is partial and in-frame only. Of approximately 100,000 clones listed, roughly 90% were seen once; the top ten hold roughly 0.77%. Study-level results: Relative to CD4+ cells, CD8+ T cells on average had more expanded clones. Expanded peripheral T cell antigen specificity was not determined.

The germline CDR1 and CDR2 sequences are LNHDA and SQIVND (reference sequence). The CDR3 loop spans 12 amino acids. V lost 10 bases to trimming and J lost 4 bases, with 11 bases between them. Concerning this clone itself: As yet, its antigen is unknown.

This chain connects TRBV19 to TRBJ1-3; no definite D call. The receptor's source is an adult with an advanced solid tumor such as melanoma, head and neck, liver or kidney cancer. Sequenced here: CD4+ or CD8+ T cells sorted from blood, sampled in a trial of the OX40 agonist ivuxolimab. The CDR3 nucleotides are TGTGCCACCTCAAACCTCGGAAACACCATATATTTT. This encodes CATSNLGNTIYF.